The subject of this entry is one T cell receptor beta chain. No cognate antigen has been identified for it. Per-base quality was not reported, and no clone a single base away is much larger than it. Healthy HIV-negative adults with no recently reported acute infections or vaccinations were included as donors. Every donor was a Caucasian adult living in Nashville, Tennessee, USA. CD4+ T cells were enriched through magnetic negative selection, after which naive cells were positively selected on CD45RA and the remaining negative fraction served as the memory subset. After blood collection by leukapheresis, PBMCs were isolated using Ficoll-Histopaque density gradient centrifugation and then cryopreserved in the vapor phase of liquid nitrogen. Analytical flow cytometry was used to check the purity and quantity of every magnetically sorted T cell population. From each sorted fraction, genomic DNA was isolated and quantified by UV absorbance on a Nanodrop 2000c.

This record belongs to a study of shared clonotypes between healthy human individuals (dated by TCRdb to about 2020). Regarding the complete study: A couple of women and a few men aged 18 to 49 years were included in the cohort. To increase sequencing depth and limit assay-specific biases, different laboratories used diverse techniques to prepare libraries and sequence TCR repertoires. To estimate repertoire size and how much clonotypes are shared between individuals, the study performed deep sequencing of blood TCR repertoires from roughly five healthy adults. Per donor, three plates each were used for CD4 naive and CD4 memory, two for CD8 naive, and one for CD8 memory. Per donor, leukapheresis produced somewhere between about 0.8 and 9 billion PBMCs.

Using the deep immunoSEQ assay, TCR CDR3 regions were amplified from genomic DNA by multiplex PCR. Extracted genomic DNA from each cell subset was spread evenly across all wells of several immunoSEQ 96-well plates, with each plate serving as a replicate. For sorted subsets, 200 to 250 ng genomic DNA, equal to 25,000 to 35,000 T cell genomes, was loaded into each replicate PCR. Purified libraries were quantified with a Qubit 3.0 fluorometer, sized on a Bioanalyzer 2100, and re-quantified with the KAPA Library Quantification kit. Every immunoSEQ 96-well plate was sequenced on a separate single-read 150-cycle Illumina NextSeq 550 flow cell. For the original study's pipeline: Because the immunoSEQ output included only junctional sequences and no quality scores, the filtering could not be the same as the filtering used for full-length reads. Sequences were annotated with PyIR, a Python wrapper for IgBLAST v1.9, and V/J genes and CDR3 were assigned using IMGT germline references. Any read was removed if the V/J assignment was weak (E-value above 1e-6), the CDR3 was missing, or the read contained stop codons, out-of-frame junctions, or ambiguous translated residues. A V3J clonotype was defined by an identical inferred V gene, J gene, and CDR3 amino acid sequence. The percentage overlap between two repertoires was calculated by dividing the number of shared unique clonotypes by the size of the smaller repertoire. Repertoire richness was assessed with RTK rarefaction, the Chao1 estimator, and Recon v2.1 estimates of unobserved clonotypes. For all TCRbeta clonotypes obtained by the gDNA method from four donors, generation probabilities were computed with OLGA. The source is immuneACCESS, and TCRdb retained only in-frame sequences with V and J called. Part of the clones is not carried over; for the studies checked, unresolved V genes explain less than half of this, and the remainder is unexplained. V, J and clone size are those of that table, while D and trimming were read from the DNA. A total of roughly 2 million clones appear in this sample, roughly 94% of them only once. The ten largest clonotypes hold 0.13% of the sample.

The germline V gene provides CDR1 MRHNA and CDR2 SNTAGT. Taken from cysteine to phenylalanine, the CDR3 has 17 residues. Kept here is only the CDR3 DNA, which spans 51 bases and is read in frame from base 1. A distance of 17 bases separates the germline ends of V and J, which lose 0 bases and 2 bases respectively. Study-wide conclusions, independent of this receptor: Across a few donors, approximately 5% of naive CD4, approximately 3.6% of naive CD8, roughly 2.3% of memory CD4, and roughly 0.41% of memory CD8 clonotypes were shared. Pairwise subsampling indicated that sequencing depth was expected to affect the degree of clonotype sharing among donors. Naive subsets generally had larger estimated clonotype richness than memory subsets did. The small number of donors limited the genetic and exposure-history diversity represented. Rarefaction of sorted-subset datasets indicated incomplete sequencing despite the large sequencing depth. Compared with non-shared clonotypes, the clonotypes found in all four sorted-subset donors had higher generation probabilities. Sampling was restricted to blood, and TCR repertoires in tissues likely differ from the TCR repertoires found in blood.

The clonotype comes from a young man in good health. Sequenced material: naive CD4+ T cells sorted from blood. Explained via the paper, the cell subset or site label denotes: CD45RA+ positively selected. The rearrangement combines TRBV6-4 with TRBJ2-7, with an unclear D gene assignment. Read as DNA, the sequence is TGTGCCAGCAGTGACTCTTATGACGGCAGATCTACCTACGAGCAGTACTTC. Protein translation: CASSDSYDGRSTYEQYF.